This TCR beta chain was identified during a study of T cell repertoires in cytomegalovirus infection. Turning to the study itself: From public TCR beta signatures came an indication of both CMV infection and matching HLA type.

TCRdb analysed the reads with MiXCR anew, one entry per CDR3 protein. Here the sample spans approximately 250,000 distinct CDR3 sequences, about 12% being singletons. The CDR3 loop spans 15 amino acids. V gave up 0 bases and J gave up 6 bases, with 13 bases separating them. CDR1 and CDR2 from the germline V gene are SGHDN and FVKESK. V gene TRBV14 combines with J gene TRBJ2-3; D uncertain. The sample taken for sequencing was PBMCs. This TCR was recovered from a human donor in good health (CMV status not recorded). Some clones in this sample may be carry-over from other donors' samples. CDR3 coding DNA: TGTGCCAGCAGCCAAGATGGCTATCCCATGGATACGCAGTATTTT. Its protein is CASSQDGYPMDTQYF.